A single sample is the source of the 32 T cell receptor beta chains below, sequenced in a study of blood T cell repertoires in COVID-19. The repertoire was sequenced with immunoSEQ multiplex PCR; TCRdb's copy has only in-frame clones and lacks some. The sample has 200,000 to 250,000 clones, approximately 85% seen once. Sample: peripheral blood. The receptors come from a woman in her 70s with COVID-19, enrolled during active disease.

The chain carries TRBV14 and TRBJ2-3; TRBD1 matches 7 bases. The CDR3 covers 18 residues. V was pared by 6 bases and J by 5 bases, with 20 bases of the junction left unmatched. The germline V gene encodes CDR1 SGHDN and CDR2 FVKESK. The CDR3 sequence is CASRAKFDARGYGDTQYF. In nucleotides, the CDR3 is TGTGCCAGCAGAGCCAAGTTTGACGCCAGGGGGTATGGAGATACGCAGTATTTT.

This chain uses TRBV18 with TRBJ1-5, with no clear D. The V and J ends lost 2 bases and 3 bases respectively, with 5 bases between them. The CDR3 totals 13 residues. Germline V CDR1 and CDR2: KGHSH, LQKENI. The CDR3 loop reads CASSPANNQPQHF. Written as DNA, the CDR3 is TGTGCCAGCTCACCAGCTAACAATCAGCCCCAGCATTTT.

In DNA, the CDR3 is TGTGCCACCAGGATTGACAGGCCCTATGGCTACACCTTC. As protein: CATRIDRPYGYTF. The chain couples TRBV24-1 to TRBJ1-2; D might be TRBD1 (6 bases). This CDR3 has 13 residues. Germline CDR1 reads KGHDR; CDR2 reads SFDVKD. With 7 bases removed from V and 4 bases from J, the gap between germline ends came to 12 bases.

V is TRBV6-5 and J is TRBJ2-4; maybe TRBD2 (5 bases). The V gene lost 6 bases and the J gene lost 8 bases, with 20 bases spanning the gap. This CDR3 has 15 residues. The germline V gene has CDR1 MNHEY and CDR2 SVGAGI. The CDR3 region is CASSPDPPRRDIQYF. The CDR3 region has the DNA TGTGCCAGCAGCCCGGACCCCCCGCGGCGGGACATTCAGTACTTC.

This chain joins TRBV10-3 and TRBJ1-3; 7 nucleotides line up with TRBD1. Per germline, CDR1 ENHRY and CDR2 SYGVKD. The CDR3 length is 15 residues. With V trimmed by 6 bases and J by 4 bases, 9 bases remained unmatched. DNA of the CDR3: TGTGCCATCAGCATAACAGGGGAGGCAGGAAACACCATATATTTT. As protein: CAISITGEAGNTIYF.

The chain combines TRBV7-2 with TRBJ1-3; D is unresolved. The CDR3 totals 15 residues. In germline, CDR1 is SGHTA, CDR2 FQGNSA. The V end was cut by 5 bases, the J end by 3 bases, with 14 bases between. The CDR3 DNA follows: TGTGCCAGCAGCCCCCTGCGGGGTGGTGGAAACACCATATATTTT. Encoded protein: CASSPLRGGGNTIYF. Combining the CDR3 with reference TRBV7-2 and TRBJ1-3 gives the whole variable domain GAGVSQSPSNKVTEKGKDVELRCDPISGHTALYWYRQSLGQGLEFLIYFQGNSAPDKSGLPSDRFSAERTGGSVSTLTIQRTQQEDSAVYLCASSPLRGGGNTIYFGEGSWLTVV.

The chain uses TRBV7-8 and TRBJ1-1; D gene uncertain. CDR1 is SGHVS, CDR2 FQNEAQ, per germline. The V end was cut by 4 bases, the J end by 1 base, with 13 bases between. This CDR3 is built from 15 residues. The CDR3 region has the DNA TGTGCCAGCAGCTCTACGCCCCGTGGGAACACTGAAGCTTTCTTT. Its protein is CASSSTPRGNTEAFF.

CDR3 amino acids: CASSMIEQGGLTEAFF. The DNA of the CDR3 is TGCGCCAGCAGCATGATCGAACAGGGGGGATTAACTGAAGCTTTCTTT. V gene TRBV5-1 combines with J gene TRBJ1-1; 8 positions agree with TRBD1. CDR3 length: 16 amino acids. The germline V gene has CDR1 SGHRS and CDR2 YFSETQ. V gave up 4 bases and J gave up 5 bases; unmatched junction bases: 13.

The chain combines TRBV27 with TRBJ2-3; D is unclear. The CDR3 consists of 12 residues. V dropped 4 bases and J dropped 6 bases, with 8 bases sitting between them. Germline values: CDR1 MNHEY, CDR2 SMNVEV (reference sequence). CDR3 nucleotide sequence: TGTGCCAGCAGTTCCAATTTGGATACGCAGTATTTT. This translates into CASSSNLDTQYF.

The chain joins TRBV5-1 to TRBJ2-7; tentatively, D is TRBD2 (6 bases). Germline CDR1 is SGHRS and CDR2 is YFSETQ. V lost 0 bases and J 0 bases, leaving 10 bases between the germline ends. The CDR3 runs 15 residues. The CDR3 region is CASSLVVAASYEQYF. CDR3 DNA: TGCGCCAGCAGCTTGGTAGTAGCGGCCTCCTACGAGCAGTACTTC.

This chain joins TRBV27 and TRBJ2-1; 13 bases agree with TRBD2. Trimming removed 3 bases from V and 6 bases from J; junction bases left unmatched: 8. Germline V CDR1 and CDR2: MNHEY, SMNVEV (reference sequence). There are 17 residues in the CDR3. This CDR3 is CASSFGLAGVAPNEQFF. The CDR3 DNA reads TGTGCCAGCAGTTTCGGACTAGCGGGAGTAGCCCCCAATGAGCAGTTCTTC.

This clone was detected only once. The rearrangement uses TRBV4-3 and TRBJ1-2; perhaps TRBD1 as D (6 bases). Germline loops: CDR1 LGHNA, CDR2 YSLEER. V gave up 0 bases and J gave up 2 bases, with 13 bases separating them. This CDR3 has 16 residues. The CDR3 coding sequence is TGCGCCAGCAGCCAAGAAAGGGGGTGGGGGAACTATGGCTACACCTTC. It yields the protein CASSQERGWGNYGYTF.

The genes are TRBV5-1 and TRBJ1-2; the D is unclear. Germline CDR1 and CDR2: SGHRS and YFSETQ. With 3 bases removed from V and 8 bases from J, the gap between germline ends came to 14 bases. CDR3 length: 13 amino acids. The CDR3 bases are TGCGCCAGCAGCTCCCCCGGGTCGAGAGGCTACACCTTC. Amino acid sequence: CASSSPGSRGYTF.

The CDR3 DNA reads as TGTGCCAGCAGCGTACTAGCGGGACAGGGGGCGGAGCAGCAGTACTTC. Translating gives CASSVLAGQGAEQQYF. V gene TRBV9 combines with J gene TRBJ2-7, with 12 bases lining up with TRBD1. With V trimmed by 1 base and J by 8 bases, 10 bases remained unmatched. This CDR3 has 16 residues. Germline V gene lookup returns CDR1 SGDLS and CDR2 YYNGEE.

The rearrangement joins TRBV19 to TRBJ1-5; D not certain. The germline CDR1 and CDR2 sequences are LNHDA and SQIVND (reference sequence). V was shortened by 1 base and J by 2 bases, with 3 bases between the two germline ends. CDR3 length: 13 amino acids. CDR3 residues: CASSIGGNQPQHF. In DNA, the CDR3 is TGTGCCAGTAGTATAGGAGGCAATCAGCCCCAGCATTTT.

This sequence joins TRBV27 and TRBJ2-7; D not certain. V lost 4 bases and J lost 9, with 22 bases in between. Germline values: CDR1 MNHEY, CDR2 SMNVEV (reference sequence). The CDR3 has 15 amino acids. CDR3 amino acids: CASSSYYTRVNVQYF. DNA for the CDR3: TGTGCCAGCAGTTCCTACTATACCCGCGTTAATGTGCAGTACTTC.

V usage is TRBV5-6 and J usage is TRBJ1-1, with D tentatively TRBD1 (6 bases). There are 13 residues in the CDR3. V lost 0 bases and J lost 4, with 7 bases in between. Germline V gene sequence: CDR1 SGHDT, CDR2 YYEEEE. The CDR3 DNA sequence: TGTGCCAGCAGCTTGGAACAGGGCACTGAAGCTTTCTTT. Residues: CASSLEQGTEAFF. The full variable domain, in which reference TRBV5-6 and TRBJ1-1 provide the parts outside the CDR3, is DAGVTQSPTHLIKTRGQQVTLRCSPKSGHDTVSWYQQALGQGPQFIFQYYEEEERQRGNFPDRFSGHQFPNYSSELNVNALLLGDSALYLCASSLEQGTEAFFGQGTRLTVV.

In its sample, this clone was seen once. This chain connects TRBV30 to TRBJ2-1, with 9 positions matching TRBD1. Germline V lookup: CDR1 GTSNPN, CDR2 SVGIG (reference sequence). The CDR3 spans 14 residues. V was clipped by 2 bases and J by 8 bases; unmatched bases: 7. This chain's CDR3 is CAWSRRTGDDEQFF. The CDR3 DNA follows: TGTGCCTGGAGTCGCAGGACAGGGGACGATGAGCAGTTCTTC.

The V gene is TRBV12-5, the J gene TRBJ2-1; D gene unclear. The germline gives CDR1 LGHNT, CDR2 FRNRAP. The CDR3 consists of 11 residues. The V and J ends lost 6 bases and 11 bases respectively, with 11 bases between them. The CDR3 loop reads CASGTTVKQFF. The CDR3 coding sequence is TGTGCTAGTGGCACCACGGTAAAGCAGTTCTTC.

This chain uses TRBV19 with TRBJ1-1; 10 bases align to TRBD1. Germline V gene data show CDR1 as LNHDA and CDR2 as SQIVND (reference sequence). The CDR3 has 15 residues. V lost 6 bases, J lost 3 bases, and 7 bases stayed unmatched. The CDR3 region is CASRGDRGGDTEAFF. CDR3 coding DNA: TGTGCCAGTAGGGGGGACAGGGGAGGGGACACTGAAGCTTTCTTT. Full variable domain (remainder filled in from reference TRBV19 and TRBJ1-1): DGGITQSPKYLFRKEGQNVTLSCEQNLNHDAMYWYRQDPGQGLRLIYYSQIVNDFQKGDIAEGYSVSREKKESFPLTVTSAQKNPTAFYLCASRGDRGGDTEAFFGQGTRLTVV.

V is TRBV7-9 and J is TRBJ1-2; a weak D match, TRBD1 (6 bases). V was pared by 5 bases and J by 5 bases, with 12 bases between. CDR1 and CDR2 (germline): SEHNR, FQNEAQ (reference sequence). The CDR3 consists of 13 residues. The CDR3 is CASSVDGQYGYTF. CDR3 coding DNA: TGTGCCAGCAGCGTAGACGGACAGTATGGCTACACCTTC.

The rearrangement uses TRBV11-2 and TRBJ2-1, with 7 bases identical to TRBD2. The CDR3 is 15 amino acids. Trimming cost V 6 bases and J 7 bases; bases outside gene matches: 12. Germline CDR1 SGHAT, CDR2 FQNNGV. As DNA, the CDR3 is TGTGCCAGCAGGGGTGTGCGGGAGCGTCTTAATGAGCAGTTCTTC. It codes for CASRGVRERLNEQFF.

This clone was counted a few times. The chain uses TRBV19 and TRBJ1-6; TRBD1 matches 8 bases. The CDR3 covers 16 residues. Germline trimming cut 3 bases from V and 9 bases from J; bases unmatched to any gene: 10. The germline gives CDR1 LNHDA, CDR2 SQIVND (reference sequence). As DNA, the CDR3 is TGTGCCAGTAGTATTGGGACAGGAAAGTTAGGTTCACCCCTCCACTTT. Its translation is CASSIGTGKLGSPLHF.

This clone was seen a single time. The gene calls are TRBV6-5 and TRBJ1-4; 7 bases are a match to TRBD1. The CDR3 is 15 amino acids. From germline, CDR1 is MNHEY and CDR2 SVGAGI. With 1 base clipped from V and 3 bases from J, the junction kept 2 bases outside the gene matches. CDR3 nucleotides: TGTGCCAGCAGTTACTTGGGACAGCCTAATGAAAAACTGTTTTTT. Its protein is CASSYLGQPNEKLFF.

The chain couples TRBV3-1 (or the pseudogene TRBV3-2) to TRBJ1-5; maybe TRBD1 (5 bases). CDR1 is LGHDT and CDR2 is YNNKEL in the germline V gene (reference sequence). V lost 4 bases and J lost 0, with 10 bases in between. This CDR3 has 15 amino acids. In DNA form, the CDR3 reads TGTGCCAGCAGCCGGGGGGATTATAGCAATCAGCCCCAGCATTTT. As protein: CASSRGDYSNQPQHF.

This chain joins TRBV11-3 and TRBJ2-2; tentative D call: TRBD2 (7 bases). Trimming shortened V by 3 bases and J by 3 bases, and 11 bases separated the two germline ends. Germline V CDR1 and CDR2: SGHNT, YENEEA. The length of the CDR3 is 15 residues. CDR3 coding DNA: TGTGCCAGCAGCTTTAGGGGGGGCCACACCGGGGAGCTGTTTTTT. As protein: CASSFRGGHTGELFF.

This clone was counted only a few times. V gene TRBV7-9 combines with J gene TRBJ1-2; D is unclear. V lost 5 bases to trimming and J lost 4 bases, with 17 bases between them. CDR3 length: 15 amino acids. Germline assignment: CDR1 SEHNR and CDR2 FQNEAQ (reference sequence). In DNA, the CDR3 is TGTGCCAGCAGCCTCGGGGATTTTAGGGCCTATGGCTACACCTTC. This sequence encodes CASSLGDFRAYGYTF.

This rearrangement joins TRBV5-5 to TRBJ2-1; possible D gene TRBD1, 5 bases. The CDR3 loop spans 16 amino acids. CDR1 is SGHKS and CDR2 is YYEKEE in the germline V gene (reference sequence). Trimming took off 0 bases at V and 3 bases at J, with 13 bases between the two ends. The CDR3 reads CASSLAPTEYYNEQFF. Written as DNA, the CDR3 is TGTGCCAGCAGCTTGGCCCCGACAGAGTACTACAATGAGCAGTTCTTC.

The chain is built from TRBV7-2 and TRBJ2-3, with TRBD2 matching 9 bases. The germline V gene encodes CDR1 SGHTA and CDR2 FQGNSA. The CDR3 runs to 16 residues. J gave up 5 bases and V 2 bases, and 8 bases lay outside the gene matches. CDR3 protein: CASSLRSSGVVDTQYF. CDR3 sequence (DNA): TGTGCCAGCAGCTTACGGTCTAGCGGGGTGGTAGATACGCAGTATTTT.

Remarks on this clone: Other DNA sequences in the same sample also yield this CDR3. This rearrangement joins TRBV14 to TRBJ1-1, with TRBD1 matching 9 bases. This CDR3 has 13 residues. The junction had 0 bases not matched to a gene; V was cut back by 3 bases and J by 4 bases. Germline assignment: CDR1 SGHDN and CDR2 FVKESK. The CDR3 DNA reads as TGTGCCAGCAGCCAGACAGGGGGCACTGAAGCTTTCTTT. Amino acid sequence: CASSQTGGTEAFF.

The chain couples TRBV24-1 to TRBJ2-5; 11 bases match TRBD1. V shed 3 bases and J 0 bases; nucleotides not matched to a gene: 2. There are 16 residues in the CDR3. CDR1 and CDR2 from the germline V gene are KGHDR and SFDVKD. CDR3 sequence (DNA): TGTGCCACCAGTGATGGGACAGGGGGTTACCAAGAGACCCAGTACTTC. Its translation is CATSDGTGGYQETQYF.

DNA of the CDR3: TGTGCCAGCTCGGATGGGACAGGGGACCTCTACGAGCAGTACTTC. Translated: CASSDGTGDLYEQYF. The rearrangement links TRBV18 to TRBJ2-7, with TRBD1 identical over 10 bases. CDR3 length: 15 amino acids. Per germline, CDR1 KGHSH and CDR2 LQKENI. The trim removed 6 bases at V and 3 bases at J, leaving 8 bases unmatched.